The 10 T cell receptor beta chains below were found in one sample sequenced in a study of shared clonotypes between healthy human individuals. Data came from immunoSEQ multiplex PCR; TCRdb stores just in-frame clones and leaves some out. Among roughly 2.2 million clones listed, approximately 93% were seen once. The sample taken for sequencing was naive CD4+ T cells from PBMCs. The sample's subset: CD45RA+ positively selected. These receptors were obtained from a young man in good health. Some clones in this sample may be carry-over from other donors' samples.

The chain links TRBV18 to TRBJ2-7, with 8 bases aligning to TRBD1. The germline gives CDR1 KGHSH, CDR2 LQKENI. The CDR3 contains 14 residues. J was trimmed by 5 bases and V by 0 bases; bases with no gene match: 3. CDR3 protein: CASSPPGQGNEQYF. CDR3 nucleotides: TGTGCCAGCTCACCACCAGGACAGGGAAACGAGCAGTACTTC. Filled out from reference TRBV18 and TRBJ2-7, the complete variable domain reads NAGVMQNPRHLVRRRGQEARLRCSPMKGHSHVYWYRQLPEEGLKFMVYLQKENIIDESGMPKERFSAEFPKEGPSILRIQQVVRGDSAAYFCASSPPGQGNEQYFGPGTRLTVT.

This clone was found once. The chain carries TRBV21-1 and TRBJ2-1; TRBD2, as called in the table, went unchecked against the DNA. TRBV21-1 corresponds to a pseudogene. The CDR3 has 16 residues. The CDR3 DNA reads as TGTGCCAGCAGCCCCCACGGACTAGCGGCCTACAATGAGCAGTTCTTC. Its protein is CASSPHGLAAYNEQFF.

The rearrangement links TRBV7-3 to TRBJ2-1; D gene ambiguous. This CDR3 region has 13 residues. The V end lost 1 base, the J end lost 6 bases, and 7 bases lay between the germline ends. In germline, CDR1 is SGHTA, CDR2 FQGTGA. The CDR3 nucleotides read TGTGCCAGCAGCTTAAATGCGGTCAATGAGCAGTTCTTC. Translation: CASSLNAVNEQFF.

The chain couples TRBV2 to TRBJ1-5; 7 bases line up with TRBD1. This CDR3 is 15 amino acids long. With 6 bases clipped from V and 0 bases from J, the junction kept 5 bases outside the gene matches. CDR1 and CDR2 (germline): SNHLY, FYNNEI. The CDR3: CASSGQAYSNQPQHF. CDR3 in DNA: TGTGCCAGCAGCGGACAGGCATATAGCAATCAGCCCCAGCATTTT.

The V gene is TRBV5-1, the J gene TRBJ2-2; the D gene is possibly TRBD1 (5 bases). V was cut by 0 bases and J by 3 bases, with 12 bases left in between. Germline V CDR1 and CDR2: SGHRS, YFSETQ. This CDR3 spans 16 amino acids. In DNA form, the CDR3 reads TGCGCCAGCAGCTTGGTTCAGGGTGGTTACACCGGGGAGCTGTTTTTT. Translated, it gives CASSLVQGGYTGELFF.

This clone was counted once. Other DNA variants within this sample encode the same CDR3. The chain has TRBV18 and TRBJ2-3; 8 bases align to TRBD1. CDR1 KGHSH and CDR2 LQKENI come from the germline V gene. V dropped 6 bases and J dropped 1; count of bases not matched to a gene: 3. The CDR3 spans 14 residues. Written as DNA, the CDR3 is TGTGCCAGCTCTCAGACAGGGGGCACAGATACGCAGTATTTT. This encodes CASSQTGGTDTQYF.

The rearrangement links TRBV23-1 to TRBJ1-1; the match to TRBD1 covers 7 bases. TRBV23-1 is known as an ORF, though its function is uncertain. The ends lost 6 bases at V and 4 bases at J; junction bases unmatched: 23. The CDR3 is 19 amino acids. CDR3: CASSRGGTGQRLRFTEAFF. The CDR3 DNA reads as TGCGCCAGCAGCCGAGGTGGGACGGGACAGCGATTGCGGTTCACTGAAGCTTTCTTT.

V gene TRBV18 combines with J gene TRBJ2-1; D unclear. Looked up from germline, CDR1 is KGHSH and CDR2 is LQKENI. The CDR3 has 13 amino acids. V gave up 2 bases and J gave up 5 bases, with 7 bases separating them. The CDR3 DNA follows: TGTGCCAGCTCACCAACGACCGACAATGAGCAGTTCTTC. Translation gives CASSPTTDNEQFF.

V is TRBV6-4 and J is TRBJ2-1; 8 bases are a match to TRBD1. The CDR3 extends over 15 amino acids. Germline loops: CDR1 MRHNA, CDR2 SNTAGT. V was pared by 3 bases and J by 5 bases, with 6 bases of the junction left unmatched. The CDR3 loop reads CASSETDRGHNEQFF. The CDR3 region has the DNA TGTGCCAGCAGTGAGACAGACAGGGGACACAATGAGCAGTTCTTC.

The gene calls are TRBV29-1 and TRBJ2-5; D could derive from TRBD1 or TRBD2 (6 bases each). Germline V gene lookup returns CDR1 SQVTM and CDR2 ANQGSEA. Deletions cut 7 bases from V and 5 bases from J, with 14 bases between. This CDR3 has 12 amino acids. The CDR3 is CSGRGGRETQYF. The CDR3 nucleotides read TGCAGCGGCCGAGGGGGGAGGGAGACCCAGTACTTC. The full variable domain, rest sourced from reference TRBV29-1 and TRBJ2-5, is SAVISQKPSRDICQRGTSLTIQCQVDSQVTMMFWYRQQPGQSLTLIATANQGSEATYESGFVIDKFPISRPNLTFSTLTVSNMSPEDSSIYLCSGRGGRETQYFGPGTRLLVL.